The clone carrying this T cell receptor (beta chain) came up many times. Antigen: not known. The source of the sample is a study of T cells in Graves' hyperthyroidism and ophthalmopathy. Study-wide points: Most expanded thyroid clonotypes above 0.001 also appeared in blood.

RNA transcripts gave rise to amplified TCR beta CDR3 regions. Initially, a first-round RT-PCR of the TCR CDR3 employed the HTBI primer set. Using its own MiXCR run on the multiplex PCR reads, TCRdb lists one record per CDR3 protein. The repertoire holds approximately 530,000 distinct CDR3 sequences, over 15% seen once, with about 20% in the top ten. Germline CDR1 KGHDR, CDR2 SFDVKD. V lost 3 bases and J lost 2; bases outside the gene matches: 2. The CDR3 is 15 residues long. Over 18 months, lack of ophthalmopathy progression marked Graves' hyperthyroidism as stable. The V call is TRBV24-1, the J call TRBJ2-5; TRBD2 agrees at 10 bases. The sample was blood. The clonotype originates from a woman aged 18-29 years with Graves' hyperthyroidism. For the CDR3, the DNA is TGTGCCACCAGTGATCAGCGGGGGGGTCAAGAGACCCAGTACTTC. Translated: CATSDQRGGQETQYF.